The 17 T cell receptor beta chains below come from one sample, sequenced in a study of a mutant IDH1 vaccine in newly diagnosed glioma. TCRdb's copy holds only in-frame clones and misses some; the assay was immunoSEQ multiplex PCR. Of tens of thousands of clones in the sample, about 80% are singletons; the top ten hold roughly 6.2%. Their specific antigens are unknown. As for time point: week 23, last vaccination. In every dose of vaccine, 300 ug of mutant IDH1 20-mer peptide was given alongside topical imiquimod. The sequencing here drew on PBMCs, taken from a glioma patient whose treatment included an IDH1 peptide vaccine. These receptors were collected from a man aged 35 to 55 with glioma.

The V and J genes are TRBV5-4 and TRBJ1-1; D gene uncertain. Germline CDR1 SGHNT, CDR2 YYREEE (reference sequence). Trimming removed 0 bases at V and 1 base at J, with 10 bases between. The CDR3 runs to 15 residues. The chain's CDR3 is CASSLAEAGNTEAFF. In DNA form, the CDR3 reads TGTGCCAGCAGCTTGGCCGAGGCGGGGAACACTGAAGCTTTCTTT.

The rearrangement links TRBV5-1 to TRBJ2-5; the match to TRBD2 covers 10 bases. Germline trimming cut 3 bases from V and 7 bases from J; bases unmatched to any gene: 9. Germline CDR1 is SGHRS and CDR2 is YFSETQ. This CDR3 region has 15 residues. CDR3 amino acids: CASSSSSGGLGTQYF. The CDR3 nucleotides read TGCGCCAGCAGCTCATCTAGCGGGGGTTTGGGGACCCAGTACTTC.

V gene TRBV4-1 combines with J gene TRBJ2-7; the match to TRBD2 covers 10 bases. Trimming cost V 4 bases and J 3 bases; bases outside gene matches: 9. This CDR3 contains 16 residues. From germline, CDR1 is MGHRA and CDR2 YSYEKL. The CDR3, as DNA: TGCGCCAGCAGCCCTCGTCCTAGCGGGGGATTCTACGAGCAGTACTTC. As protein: CASSPRPSGGFYEQYF.

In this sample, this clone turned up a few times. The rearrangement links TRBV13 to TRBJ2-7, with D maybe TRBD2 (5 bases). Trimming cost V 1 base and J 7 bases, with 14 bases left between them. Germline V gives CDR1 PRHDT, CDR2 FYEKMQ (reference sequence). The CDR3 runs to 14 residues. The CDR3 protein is CASSLDRRGREQYF. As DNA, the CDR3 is TGTGCCAGCAGCTTAGACCGTCGGGGTCGGGAGCAGTACTTC.

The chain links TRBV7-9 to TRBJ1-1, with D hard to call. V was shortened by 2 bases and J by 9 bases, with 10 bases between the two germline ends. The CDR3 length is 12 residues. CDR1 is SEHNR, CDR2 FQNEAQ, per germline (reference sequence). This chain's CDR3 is CASSLLVTQAFF. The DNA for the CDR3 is TGTGCCAGCAGCTTACTTGTAACCCAAGCTTTCTTT.

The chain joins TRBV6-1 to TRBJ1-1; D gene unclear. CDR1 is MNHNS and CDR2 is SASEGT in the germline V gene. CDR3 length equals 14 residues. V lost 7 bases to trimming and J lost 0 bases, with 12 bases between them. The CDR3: CASTPRFLNTEAFF. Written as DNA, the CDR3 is TGTGCCAGCACCCCCCGGTTCCTGAACACTGAAGCTTTCTTT.

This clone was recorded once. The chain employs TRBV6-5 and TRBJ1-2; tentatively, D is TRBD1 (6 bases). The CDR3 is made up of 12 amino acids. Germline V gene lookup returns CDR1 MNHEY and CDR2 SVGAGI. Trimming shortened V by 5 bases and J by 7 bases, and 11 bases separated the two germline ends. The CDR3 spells CASSPGAGGYTF. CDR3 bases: TGTGCCAGCAGTCCAGGGGCGGGTGGCTACACCTTC.

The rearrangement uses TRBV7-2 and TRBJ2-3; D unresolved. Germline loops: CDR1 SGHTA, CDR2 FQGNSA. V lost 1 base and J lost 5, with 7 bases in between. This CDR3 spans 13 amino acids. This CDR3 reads CASSLDVGDTQYF. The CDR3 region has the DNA TGTGCCAGCAGCTTAGATGTGGGAGATACGCAGTATTTT. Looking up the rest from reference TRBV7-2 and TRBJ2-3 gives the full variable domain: GAGVSQSPSNKVTEKGKDVELRCDPISGHTALYWYRQSLGQGLEFLIYFQGNSAPDKSGLPSDRFSAERTGGSVSTLTIQRTQQEDSAVYLCASSLDVGDTQYFGPGTRLTVL.

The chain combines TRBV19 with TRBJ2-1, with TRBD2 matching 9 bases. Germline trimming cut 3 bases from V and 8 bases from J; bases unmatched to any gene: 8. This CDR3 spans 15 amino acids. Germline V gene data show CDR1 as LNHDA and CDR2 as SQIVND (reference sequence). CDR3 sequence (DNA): TGTGCCAGTAGTATGGGTGCGGGGGGGCGCCATGAGCAGTTCTTC. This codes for CASSMGAGGRHEQFF.

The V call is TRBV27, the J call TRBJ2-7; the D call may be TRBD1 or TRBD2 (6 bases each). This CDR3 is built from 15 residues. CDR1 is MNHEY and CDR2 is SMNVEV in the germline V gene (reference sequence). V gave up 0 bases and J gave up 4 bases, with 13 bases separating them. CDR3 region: CASSLSRGVRYEQYF. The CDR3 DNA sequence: TGTGCCAGCAGTTTATCGAGGGGGGTTCGGTACGAGCAGTACTTC.

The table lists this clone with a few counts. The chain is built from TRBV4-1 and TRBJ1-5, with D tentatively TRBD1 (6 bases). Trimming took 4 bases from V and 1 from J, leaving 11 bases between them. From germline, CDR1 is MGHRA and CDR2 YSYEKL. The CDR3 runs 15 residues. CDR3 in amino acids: CASSRTDSSNQPQHF. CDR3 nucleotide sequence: TGCGCCAGCAGCCGGACGGACAGCAGCAATCAGCCCCAGCATTTT.

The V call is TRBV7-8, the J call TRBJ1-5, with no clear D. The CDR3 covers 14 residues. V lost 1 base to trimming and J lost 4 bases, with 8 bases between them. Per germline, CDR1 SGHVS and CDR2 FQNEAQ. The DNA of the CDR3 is TGTGCCAGCAGCTTAGTGAGGGCTAATCAGCCCCAGCATTTT. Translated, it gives CASSLVRANQPQHF.

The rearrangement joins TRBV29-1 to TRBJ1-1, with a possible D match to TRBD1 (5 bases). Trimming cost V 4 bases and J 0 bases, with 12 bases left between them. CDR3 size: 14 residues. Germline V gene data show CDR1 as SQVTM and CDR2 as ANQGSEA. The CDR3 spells CSVALTAMNTEAFF. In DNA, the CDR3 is TGCAGCGTTGCTCTGACAGCTATGAACACTGAAGCTTTCTTT.

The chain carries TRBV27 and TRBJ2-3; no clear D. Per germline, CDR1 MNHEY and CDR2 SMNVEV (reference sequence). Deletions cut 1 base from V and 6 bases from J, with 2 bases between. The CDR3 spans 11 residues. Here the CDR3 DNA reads TGTGCCAGCAGTTTATTCGATACGCAGTATTTT. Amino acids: CASSLFDTQYF.

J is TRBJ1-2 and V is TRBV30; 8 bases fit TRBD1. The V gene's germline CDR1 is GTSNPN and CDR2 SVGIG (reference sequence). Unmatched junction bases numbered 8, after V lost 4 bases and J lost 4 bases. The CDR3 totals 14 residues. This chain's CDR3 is CAWTGDRRLYGYTF. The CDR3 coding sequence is TGTGCCTGGACCGGGGACAGGCGACTCTATGGCTACACCTTC. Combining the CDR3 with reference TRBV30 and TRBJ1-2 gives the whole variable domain SQTIHQWPATLVQPVGSPLSLECTVEGTSNPNLYWYRQAAGRGLQLLFYSVGIGQISSEVPQNLSASRPQDRQFILSSKKLLLSDSGFYLCAWTGDRRLYGYTFGSGTRLTVV.

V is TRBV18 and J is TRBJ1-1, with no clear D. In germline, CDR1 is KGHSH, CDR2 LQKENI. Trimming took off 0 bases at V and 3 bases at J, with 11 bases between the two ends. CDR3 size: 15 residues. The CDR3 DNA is TGTGCCAGCTCACCACCGTCAAGACGGGACACTGAAGCTTTCTTT. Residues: CASSPPSRRDTEAFF.

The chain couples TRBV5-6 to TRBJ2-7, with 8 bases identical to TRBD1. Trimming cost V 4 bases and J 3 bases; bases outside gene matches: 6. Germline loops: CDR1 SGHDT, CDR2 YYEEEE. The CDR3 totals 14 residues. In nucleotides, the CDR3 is TGTGCCAGCAGCCCCGGACAGGGAGGCTACGAGCAGTACTTC. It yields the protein CASSPGQGGYEQYF.